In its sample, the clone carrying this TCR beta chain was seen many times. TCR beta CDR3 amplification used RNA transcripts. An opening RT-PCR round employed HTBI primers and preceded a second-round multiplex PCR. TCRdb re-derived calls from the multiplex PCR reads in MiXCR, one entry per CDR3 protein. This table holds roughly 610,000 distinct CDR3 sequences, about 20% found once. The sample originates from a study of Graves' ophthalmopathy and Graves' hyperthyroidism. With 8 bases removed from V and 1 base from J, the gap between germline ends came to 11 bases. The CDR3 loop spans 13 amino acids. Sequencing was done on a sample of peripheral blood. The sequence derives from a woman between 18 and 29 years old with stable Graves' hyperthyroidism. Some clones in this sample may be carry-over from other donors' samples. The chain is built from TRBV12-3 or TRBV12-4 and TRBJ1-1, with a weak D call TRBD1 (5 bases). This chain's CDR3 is CASCTGTNTEAFF. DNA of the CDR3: TGTGCCAGCTGTACAGGAACGAACACTGAAGCTTTCTTT.